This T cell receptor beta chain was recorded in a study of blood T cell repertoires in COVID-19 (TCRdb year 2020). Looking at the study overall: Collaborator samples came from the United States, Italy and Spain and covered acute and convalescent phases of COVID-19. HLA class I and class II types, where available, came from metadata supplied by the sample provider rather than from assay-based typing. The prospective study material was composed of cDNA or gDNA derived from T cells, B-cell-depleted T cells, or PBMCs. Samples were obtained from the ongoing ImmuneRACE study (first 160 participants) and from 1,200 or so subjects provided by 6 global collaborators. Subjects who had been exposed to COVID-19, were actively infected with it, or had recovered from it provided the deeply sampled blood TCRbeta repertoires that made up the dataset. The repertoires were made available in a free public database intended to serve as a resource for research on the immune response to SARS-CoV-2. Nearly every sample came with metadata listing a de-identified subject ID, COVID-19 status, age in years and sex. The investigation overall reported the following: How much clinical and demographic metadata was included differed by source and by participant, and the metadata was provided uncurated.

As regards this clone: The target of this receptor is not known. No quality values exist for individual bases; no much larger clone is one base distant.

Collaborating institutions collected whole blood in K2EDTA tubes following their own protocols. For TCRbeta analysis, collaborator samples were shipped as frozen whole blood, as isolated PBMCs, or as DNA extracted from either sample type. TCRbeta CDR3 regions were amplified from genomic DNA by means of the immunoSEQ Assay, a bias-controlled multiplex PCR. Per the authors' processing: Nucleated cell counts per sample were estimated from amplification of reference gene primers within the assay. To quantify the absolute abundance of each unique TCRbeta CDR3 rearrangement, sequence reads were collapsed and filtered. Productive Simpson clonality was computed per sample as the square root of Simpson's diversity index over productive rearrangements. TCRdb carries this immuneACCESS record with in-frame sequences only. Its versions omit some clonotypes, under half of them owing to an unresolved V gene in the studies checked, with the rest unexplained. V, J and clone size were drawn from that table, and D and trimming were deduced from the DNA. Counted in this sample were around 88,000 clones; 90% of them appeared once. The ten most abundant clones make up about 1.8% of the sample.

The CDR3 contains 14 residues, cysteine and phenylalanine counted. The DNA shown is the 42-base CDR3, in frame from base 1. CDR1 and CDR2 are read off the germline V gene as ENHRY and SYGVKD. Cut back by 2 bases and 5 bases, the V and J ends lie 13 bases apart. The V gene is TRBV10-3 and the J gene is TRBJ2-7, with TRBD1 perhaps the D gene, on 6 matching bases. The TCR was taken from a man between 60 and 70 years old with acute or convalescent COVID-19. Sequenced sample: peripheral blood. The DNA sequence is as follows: TGTGCCATCAGTGAGAGGCAGGGGCGAGACGAGCAGTACTTC. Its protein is CAISERQGRDEQYF.